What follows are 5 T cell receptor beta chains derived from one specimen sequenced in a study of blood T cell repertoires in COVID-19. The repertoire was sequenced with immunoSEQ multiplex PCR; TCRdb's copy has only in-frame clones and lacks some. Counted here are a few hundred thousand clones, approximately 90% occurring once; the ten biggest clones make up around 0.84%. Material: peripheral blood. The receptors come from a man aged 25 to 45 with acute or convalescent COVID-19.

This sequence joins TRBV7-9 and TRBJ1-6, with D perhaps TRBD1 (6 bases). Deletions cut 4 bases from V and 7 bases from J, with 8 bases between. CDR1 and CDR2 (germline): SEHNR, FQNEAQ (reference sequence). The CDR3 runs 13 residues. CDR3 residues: CASSSQGNSPLHF. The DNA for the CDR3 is TGTGCCAGCAGCTCGCAGGGGAATTCACCCCTCCACTTT.

The CDR3: CASQLDFNTEAFF. For the CDR3, the DNA is TGTGCCAGCCAACTAGACTTCAACACTGAAGCTTTCTTT. The chain has TRBV18 and TRBJ1-1; D is ambiguous. The CDR3 consists of 13 residues. Germline CDR1 and CDR2: KGHSH and LQKENI. Trimming pared 8 bases from V and 2 bases from J, leaving 12 bases between.

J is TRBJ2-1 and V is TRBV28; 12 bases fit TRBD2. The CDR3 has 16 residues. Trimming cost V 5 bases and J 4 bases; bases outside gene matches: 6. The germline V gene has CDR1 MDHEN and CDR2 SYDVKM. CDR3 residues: CASSQRTSGKYNEQFF. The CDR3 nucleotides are TGTGCCAGCAGTCAGCGGACTAGCGGGAAATACAATGAGCAGTTCTTC. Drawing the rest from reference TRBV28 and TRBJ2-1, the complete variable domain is DVKVTQSSRYLVKRTGEKVFLECVQDMDHENMFWYRQDPGLGLRLIYFSYDVKMKEKGDIPEGYSVSREKKERFSLILESASTNQTSMYLCASSQRTSGKYNEQFFGPGTRLTVL.

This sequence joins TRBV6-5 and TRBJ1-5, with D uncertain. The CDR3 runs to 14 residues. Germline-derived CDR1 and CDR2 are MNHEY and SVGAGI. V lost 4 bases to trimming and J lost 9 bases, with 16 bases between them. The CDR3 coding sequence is TGTGCCAGCAGTTTTTACCCCTCGGGGTCGCCCCAGCATTTT. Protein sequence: CASSFYPSGSPQHF.

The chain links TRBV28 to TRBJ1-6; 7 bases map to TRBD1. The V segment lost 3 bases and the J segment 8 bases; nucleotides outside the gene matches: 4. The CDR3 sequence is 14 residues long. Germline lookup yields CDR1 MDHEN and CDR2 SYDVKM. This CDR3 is CASSLVGGYSPLHF. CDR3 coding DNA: TGTGCCAGCAGTTTGGTAGGGGGCTATTCACCCCTCCACTTT.